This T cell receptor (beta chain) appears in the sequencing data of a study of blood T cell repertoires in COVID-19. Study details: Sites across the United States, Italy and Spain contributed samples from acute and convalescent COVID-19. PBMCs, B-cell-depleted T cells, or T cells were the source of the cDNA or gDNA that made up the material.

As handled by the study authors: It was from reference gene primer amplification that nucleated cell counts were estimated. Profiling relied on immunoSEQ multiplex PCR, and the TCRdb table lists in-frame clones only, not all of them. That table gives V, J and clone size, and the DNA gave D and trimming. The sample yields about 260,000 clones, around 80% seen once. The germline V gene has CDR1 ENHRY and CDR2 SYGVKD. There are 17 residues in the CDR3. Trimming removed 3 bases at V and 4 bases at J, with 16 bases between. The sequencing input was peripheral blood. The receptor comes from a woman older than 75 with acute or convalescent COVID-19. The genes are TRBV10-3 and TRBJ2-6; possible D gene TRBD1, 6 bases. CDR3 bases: TGTGCCATCAGTGAACCGGGACACTCTGCCGGGGCCAACGTCCTGACTTTC. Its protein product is CAISEPGHSAGANVLTF.